Given below is one T cell receptor (beta chain) in context. Clones were read by immunoSEQ multiplex PCR, and TCRdb kept only the in-frame ones, dropping some. In the table there are approximately 580,000 clones, 70% to 80% of which are singletons. This specimen comes from a study of shared T cell receptors in the human thymus. These data were likewise used in another study, on human thymus T cells. From that study: Thymus specimens were resections from corrective heart surgery. Both thymic and peripheral blood repertoires showed apparently biased V and J usage. Reports from related research described highly overlapping thymic repertoires among unrelated individuals.

What was sequenced was thymocytes. The clonotype originates from a boy under two years old with a congenital heart defect.

CDR3 DNA sequence: TGTGCCAGCAGTGAAAAAGGGACTAGCGGGAGGGAGGGTCCAGAGACCCAGTACTTC. Encoded protein: CASSEKGTSGREGPETQYF. The chain joins TRBV6-1 to TRBJ2-5; 16 nucleotides match TRBD2. The junction had 10 bases not matched to a gene; V was cut back by 2 bases and J by 4 bases. From germline, CDR1 is MNHNS and CDR2 SASEGT. This CDR3 has 19 amino acids.